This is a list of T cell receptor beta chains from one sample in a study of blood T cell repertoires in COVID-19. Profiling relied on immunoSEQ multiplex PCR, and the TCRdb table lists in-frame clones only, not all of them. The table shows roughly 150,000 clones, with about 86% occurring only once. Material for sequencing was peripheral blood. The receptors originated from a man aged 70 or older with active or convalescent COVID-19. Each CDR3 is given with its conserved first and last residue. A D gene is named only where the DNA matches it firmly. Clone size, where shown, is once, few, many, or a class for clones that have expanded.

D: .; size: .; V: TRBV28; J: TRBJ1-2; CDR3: CASSFRGKDGYTF; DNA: TGTGCCAGCAGTTTCCGGGGTAAGGATGGCTACACCTTC
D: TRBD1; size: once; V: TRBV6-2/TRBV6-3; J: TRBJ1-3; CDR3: CASSYSLDRHSSGNTIYF; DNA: TGTGCCAGCAGTTACTCCTTGGACAGGCATAGCTCTGGAAACACCATATATTTT
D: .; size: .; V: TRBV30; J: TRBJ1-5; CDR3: CAWSGRSGGPQHF; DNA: TGTGCCTGGAGTGGGAGGTCCGGGGGGCCCCAGCATTTT
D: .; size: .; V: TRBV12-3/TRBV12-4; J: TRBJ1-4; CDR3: CASSLRDYEKLFF; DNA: TGTGCCAGCAGTTTACGGGACTATGAAAAACTGTTTTTT
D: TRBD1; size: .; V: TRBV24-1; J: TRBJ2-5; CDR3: CATSGEGQGAGETQYF; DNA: TGTGCCACCAGTGGAGAGGGACAGGGGGCTGGGGAGACCCAGTACTTC
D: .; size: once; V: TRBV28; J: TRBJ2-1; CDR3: CASNGRPSFF; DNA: TGTGCCAGTAATGGGCGCCCGTCGTTCTTC
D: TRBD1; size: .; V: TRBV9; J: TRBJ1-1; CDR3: CASSLNRDSGNTEAFF; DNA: TGTGCCAGCAGCCTAAACCGGGACAGCGGTAACACTGAAGCTTTCTTT
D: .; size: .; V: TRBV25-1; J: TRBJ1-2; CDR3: CASSEEDIRYGGYTF; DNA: TGTGCCAGCAGTGAAGAGGACATCCGTTATGGAGGCTACACCTTC
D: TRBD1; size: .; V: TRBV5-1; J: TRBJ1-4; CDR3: CASSLGRQGKEKLFF; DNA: TGCGCCAGCAGCTTGGGGAGACAGGGTAAAGAAAAACTGTTTTTT
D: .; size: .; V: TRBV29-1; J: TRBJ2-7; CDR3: CSAAGLQYEQYF; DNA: TGCAGCGCTGCGGGACTGCAGTACGAGCAGTACTTC
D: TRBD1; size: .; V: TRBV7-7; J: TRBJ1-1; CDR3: CASSPPGTVNTEAFF; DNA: TGTGCCAGCAGCCCCCCCGGGACAGTGAACACTGAAGCTTTCTTT
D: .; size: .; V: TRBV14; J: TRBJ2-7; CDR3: CASSQDRLYEQYF; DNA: TGTGCCAGCAGCCAAGACAGACTCTACGAGCAGTACTTC
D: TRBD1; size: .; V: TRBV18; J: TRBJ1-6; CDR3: CASGQVNSPLHF; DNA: TGTGCCAGCGGACAGGTTAATTCACCCCTCCACTTT
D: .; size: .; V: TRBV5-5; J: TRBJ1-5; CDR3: CASSLNEAFGNQPQHF; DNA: TGTGCCAGCAGCTTGAACGAGGCTTTTGGCAATCAGCCCCAGCATTTT
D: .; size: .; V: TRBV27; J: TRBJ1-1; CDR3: CASSLSNRASNTEAFF; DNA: TGTGCCAGCAGTTTATCCAACAGGGCCTCGAACACTGAAGCTTTCTTT
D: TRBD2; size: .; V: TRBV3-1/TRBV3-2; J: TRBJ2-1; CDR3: CATTLAGGDNEQFF; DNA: TGTGCCACTACACTAGCGGGAGGGGACAATGAGCAGTTCTTC
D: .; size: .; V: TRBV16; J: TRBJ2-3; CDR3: CASSQGSRSTDTQYF; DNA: TGTGCCAGCAGCCAAGGCAGTCGAAGCACAGATACGCAGTATTTT
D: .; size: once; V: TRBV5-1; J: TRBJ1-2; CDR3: CASSLAGNGYTF; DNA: TGCGCCAGCAGCTTGGCGGGGAACGGCTACACCTTC
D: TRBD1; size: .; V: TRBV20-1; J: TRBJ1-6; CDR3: CSAGGGQGARTYNSPLHF; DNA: TGCAGTGCTGGTGGGGGACAGGGGGCACGGACCTATAATTCACCCCTCCACTTT
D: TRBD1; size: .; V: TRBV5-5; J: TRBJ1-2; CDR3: CAKRGRRNYGYTF; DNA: TGTGCCAAAAGGGGGCGTCGGAACTATGGCTACACCTTC
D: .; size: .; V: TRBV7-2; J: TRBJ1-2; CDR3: CASSPGLLRNYGYTF; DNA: TGTGCCAGCAGCCCAGGACTGCTGAGGAACTATGGCTACACCTTC
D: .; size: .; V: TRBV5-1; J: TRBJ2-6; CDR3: CASSSGWAPSGANVLTF; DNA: TGCGCCAGCAGCTCCGGTTGGGCCCCCTCTGGGGCCAACGTCCTGACTTTC
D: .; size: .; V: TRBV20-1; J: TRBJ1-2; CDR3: CSASRSYGYTF; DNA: TGCAGTGCTAGTCGGTCCTATGGCTACACCTTC
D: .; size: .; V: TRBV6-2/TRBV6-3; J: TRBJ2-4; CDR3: CASSYSIGAQVNIQYF; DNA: TGTGCCAGCAGTTACTCGATTGGGGCGCAGGTAAACATTCAGTACTTC
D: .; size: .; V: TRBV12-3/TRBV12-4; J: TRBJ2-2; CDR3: CASSPQNTGELFF; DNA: TGTGCCAGCAGCCCACAGAACACCGGGGAGCTGTTTTTT
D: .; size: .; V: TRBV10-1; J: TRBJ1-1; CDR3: CASSGGRENTEAFF; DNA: TGCGCCAGCAGCGGGGGACGGGAGAACACTGAAGCTTTCTTT
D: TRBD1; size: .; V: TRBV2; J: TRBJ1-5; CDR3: CASREGTGGYQPQHF; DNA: TGTGCCAGCAGGGAAGGGACAGGGGGTTATCAGCCCCAGCATTTT
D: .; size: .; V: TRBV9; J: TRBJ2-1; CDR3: CASSGTGRNEQFF; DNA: TGTGCCAGCAGCGGTACAGGGAGAAATGAGCAGTTCTTC
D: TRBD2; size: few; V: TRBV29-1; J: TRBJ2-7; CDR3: CSVVRGGEQYF; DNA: TGCAGCGTTGTCCGGGGGGGCGAGCAGTACTTC
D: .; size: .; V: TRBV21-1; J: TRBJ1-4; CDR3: CASSRGQPNNEKLFF; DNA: TGTGCCAGCAGCAGGGGGCAGCCGAATAATGAAAAACTGTTTTTT